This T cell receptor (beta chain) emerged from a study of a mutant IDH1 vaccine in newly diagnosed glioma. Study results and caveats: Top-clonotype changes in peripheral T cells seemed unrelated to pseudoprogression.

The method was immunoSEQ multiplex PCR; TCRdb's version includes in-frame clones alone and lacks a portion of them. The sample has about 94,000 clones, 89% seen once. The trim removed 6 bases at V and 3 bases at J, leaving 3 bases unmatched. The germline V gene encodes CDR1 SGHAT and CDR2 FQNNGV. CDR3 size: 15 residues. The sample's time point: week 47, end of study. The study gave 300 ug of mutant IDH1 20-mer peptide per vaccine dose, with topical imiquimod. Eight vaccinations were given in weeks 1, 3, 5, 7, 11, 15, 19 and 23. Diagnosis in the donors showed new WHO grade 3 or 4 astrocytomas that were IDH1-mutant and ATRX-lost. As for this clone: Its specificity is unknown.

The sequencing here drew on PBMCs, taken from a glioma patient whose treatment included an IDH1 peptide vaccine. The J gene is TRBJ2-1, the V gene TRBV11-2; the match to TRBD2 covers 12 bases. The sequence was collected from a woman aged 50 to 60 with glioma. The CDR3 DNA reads TGTGCCAGCAGGTGGGGACTAGCGGGCTACAATGAGCAGTTCTTC. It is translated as CASRWGLAGYNEQFF. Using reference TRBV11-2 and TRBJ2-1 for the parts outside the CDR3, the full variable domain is EAGVAQSPRYKIIEKRQSVAFWCNPISGHATLYWYQQILGQGPKLLIQFQNNGVVDDSQLPKDRFSAERLKGVDSTLKIQPAKLEDSAVYLCASRWGLAGYNEQFFGPGTRLTVL.